Presented here are 27 T cell receptor beta chains from one specimen sequenced in a study of lymphopenia after photon versus proton radiotherapy. TCRdb's copy holds only in-frame clones and misses some; the assay was immunoSEQ multiplex PCR. The sample shows roughly 25,000 clones, more than 70% of them seen only once. Sample: peripheral blood, taken from a patient treated with photon-based radiotherapy. These receptors were collected from a man aged 25-40 years with gastric cancer.

V and J are TRBV7-2 and TRBJ1-1; tentative D call: TRBD1 (6 bases). Per germline, CDR1 SGHTA and CDR2 FQGNSA. The CDR3 covers 14 residues. The germline V and J ends were trimmed by 5 bases and 0 bases, with 10 bases remaining between them. The CDR3 coding sequence is TGTGCCAGCAGCCTGAACAGGGTGAACACTGAAGCTTTCTTT. The encoded protein is CASSLNRVNTEAFF.

This chain connects TRBV6-5 to TRBJ1-5; D is uncertain. The V end was cut by 0 bases, the J end by 10 bases, with 7 bases between. The length of the CDR3 is 12 residues. Germline loops: CDR1 MNHEY, CDR2 SVGAGI. The CDR3 DNA is TGTGCCAGCAGTTACTCAGACACTCCCCAGCATTTT. It encodes CASSYSDTPQHF.

The chain uses TRBV6-1 and TRBJ2-5, with D possibly matching TRBD1 (6 bases). Looked up from germline, CDR1 is MNHNS and CDR2 is SASEGT. The germline V and J ends were trimmed by 10 bases and 5 bases, with 20 bases remaining between them. The CDR3 covers 14 residues. The CDR3 sequence: CATSWGQGSETQYF. CDR3 nucleotides: TGTGCCACTTCATGGGGGCAGGGAAGCGAGACCCAGTACTTC.

V is TRBV10-2 and J is TRBJ2-2; D ambiguous. CDR1 is WSHSY and CDR2 is SAAADI in the germline V gene. Trimming pared 3 bases from V and 6 bases from J, leaving 5 bases between. The CDR3 has 12 amino acids. For the CDR3, the DNA is TGCGCCAGCAGTGATCTGTCCGGGGAGCTGTTTTTT. Translating gives CASSDLSGELFF.

J is TRBJ1-5 and V is TRBV6-1, with D possibly TRBD1 on 5 matching bases. The CDR3 has 13 amino acids. The V end lost 0 bases, the J end lost 9 bases, and 9 bases lay between the germline ends. CDR1 is MNHNS and CDR2 is SASEGT in the germline V gene. CDR3 sequence (DNA): TGTGCCAGCAGTGAAGCCACAGGTTCGCCCCAGCATTTT. Protein sequence: CASSEATGSPQHF.

The CDR3 DNA follows: TGTGCCAGCAGCCTGATGACACGGGGTTACACAGATACGCAGTATTTT. This encodes CASSLMTRGYTDTQYF. This chain links TRBV5-6 with TRBJ2-3; weak D call: TRBD2 (5 bases). The V end was cut by 4 bases, the J end by 2 bases, with 17 bases between. CDR3 length: 16 residues. Germline CDR1 SGHDT, CDR2 YYEEEE.

The chain couples TRBV9 to TRBJ2-7; no firm D call. Trimming pared 4 bases from V and 7 bases from J, leaving 15 bases between. Germline lookup yields CDR1 SGDLS and CDR2 YYNGEE. The CDR3 is 13 amino acids. The CDR3 DNA sequence: TGTGCCAGCAGCCCAAACCCTGACTCAGAGCAGTACTTC. Residues: CASSPNPDSEQYF.

Note on this clone: Other DNA sequences in the sample encode the same CDR3. The genes are TRBV18 and TRBJ2-3; the D is unclear. Germline V gene sequence: CDR1 KGHSH, CDR2 LQKENI. The germline V and J ends were trimmed by 2 bases and 6 bases, with 6 bases remaining between them. This CDR3 has 12 amino acids. In DNA form, the CDR3 reads TGTGCCAGCTCACCAGGTGGCGATACGCAGTATTTT. Translating it yields CASSPGGDTQYF.

This clone has more than one count but fewer than ten. The V call is TRBV5-4, the J call TRBJ2-2; no clear D. Between the trimmed V and J ends, which lost 0 bases and 4 bases, there was a span of 7 bases. The CDR3 covers 14 residues. Germline assignment: CDR1 SGHNT and CDR2 YYREEE (reference sequence). CDR3 region: CASSLVDGTGELFF. The CDR3 bases are TGTGCCAGCAGCTTGGTAGACGGCACCGGGGAGCTGTTTTTT.

This chain joins TRBV11-3 and TRBJ2-1; TRBD2 matches 14 bases. The CDR3 is 16 residues long. V gave up 5 bases and J gave up 4 bases; unmatched junction bases: 4. From germline, CDR1 is SGHNT and CDR2 YENEEA. In DNA, the CDR3 is TGTGCCAGCAGCACAGGGACTAGCGGGAGTTACAATGAGCAGTTCTTC. Its protein is CASSTGTSGSYNEQFF.

This rearrangement joins TRBV7-3 to TRBJ2-2; the D is unclear. Germline CDR1 is SGHTA and CDR2 is FQGTGA. The CDR3 totals 14 residues. V lost 5 bases and J lost 4, with 11 bases in between. CDR3 amino acids: CASSLAVGTGELFF. In nucleotides, the CDR3 is TGTGCCAGCAGCCTGGCTGTGGGCACCGGGGAGCTGTTTTTT.

This rearrangement joins TRBV7-3 to TRBJ1-1; a possible D gene is TRBD1 (5 bases). This CDR3 spans 14 amino acids. Germline lookup yields CDR1 SGHTA and CDR2 FQGTGA. The V end lost 5 bases, the J end lost 3 bases, and 13 bases lay between the germline ends. This CDR3 reads CASSGDAGDTEAFF. In DNA, the CDR3 is TGTGCCAGCAGCGGGGACGCGGGGGACACTGAAGCTTTCTTT.

In its sample, this clone ranks as medium-sized. J is TRBJ1-1 and V is TRBV12-5; D unclear. The CDR3 has 13 residues. The germline CDR1 and CDR2 sequences are LGHNT and FRNRAP. Trimming left V 7 bases short and J 6 bases short, with 15 bases between. The CDR3 loop is CASANHGSAEAFF. For the CDR3, the DNA is TGTGCTAGTGCCAATCATGGGAGCGCTGAAGCTTTCTTT.

The chain has TRBV14 and TRBJ2-7, with 8 bases identical to TRBD1. The CDR3 consists of 13 residues. Germline CDR1 is SGHDN and CDR2 is FVKESK. V was pared by 2 bases and J by 7 bases, with 4 bases of the junction left unmatched. CDR3 sequence (DNA): TGTGCCAGCAGCCAAACGACAGGGGAAGAGCAGTACTTC. Residues: CASSQTTGEEQYF.

CDR3 sequence reads: CASSNPNSPLHF. In DNA, the CDR3 is TGTGCCAGCAGCAATCCGAATTCACCCCTCCACTTT. The chain joins TRBV6-5 to TRBJ1-6; no definite D call. Germline CDR1 and CDR2: MNHEY and SVGAGI. V was cut by 6 bases and J by 7 bases, with 7 bases left in between. The CDR3 has 12 amino acids.

The chain has TRBV27 and TRBJ1-1, with D uncertain. This CDR3 is built from 14 residues. Between the trimmed V and J ends, which lost 3 bases and 1 base, there was a span of 9 bases. The germline CDR1 and CDR2 sequences are MNHEY and SMNVEV (reference sequence). CDR3 amino acids: CASSFGLPNTEAFF. As DNA, the CDR3 is TGTGCCAGCAGTTTTGGGCTACCGAACACTGAAGCTTTCTTT.

The V call is TRBV6-5, the J call TRBJ2-1; D tentatively fits TRBD1 or TRBD2 (6 bases each). With 4 bases removed from V and 8 bases from J, the gap between germline ends came to 12 bases. Germline V gives CDR1 MNHEY, CDR2 SVGAGI. This CDR3 has 13 amino acids. In DNA, the CDR3 is TGTGCCAGCAGTTCCCCCGGGGGCTATGAGCAGTTCTTC. Amino acids: CASSSPGGYEQFF.

V and J are TRBV6-4 and TRBJ1-2, with 9 bases identical to TRBD1. Losses at the gene ends were 4 bases for V and 7 bases for J; bases not matched to a gene: 7. Germline CDR1 MRHNA, CDR2 SNTAGT. The CDR3 has 14 amino acids. CDR3 bases: TGTGCCAGCAGTGGAGAGGACAGGGGCGGTGGCTACACCTTC. Residues: CASSGEDRGGGYTF.

The CDR3 sequence is CASSLRQGTGTEAFF. The DNA for the CDR3 is TGTGCCAGCAGCTTGAGACAGGGTACGGGCACTGAAGCTTTCTTT. The chain recombines TRBV27 with TRBJ1-1, with TRBD1 identical over 7 bases. The germline gives CDR1 MNHEY, CDR2 SMNVEV (reference sequence). V shed 6 bases and J 4 bases; nucleotides not matched to a gene: 11. The CDR3 has 15 amino acids.

The chain joins TRBV7-2 to TRBJ1-4; 7 bases are shared with TRBD1. The V segment lost 7 bases and the J segment 5 bases; nucleotides outside the gene matches: 10. Germline assignment: CDR1 SGHTA and CDR2 FQGNSA. The CDR3 loop spans 15 amino acids. The CDR3 sequence is CASKRQGQKNEKLFF. The CDR3 DNA follows: TGTGCCAGCAAGAGGCAGGGACAGAAGAATGAAAAACTGTTTTTT.

This clone was seen only once. The CDR3 DNA reads as TGCGCCAGCAGCTTGCAAGCTTCTAAGGATTACGAGCAGTACTTC. Its protein product is CASSLQASKDYEQYF. This sequence joins TRBV5-1 and TRBJ2-5; D remains unclear. The DNA matches TRBJ2-7 better at its end, which makes the J call doubtful. Looked up from germline, CDR1 is SGHRS and CDR2 is YFSETQ. The CDR3 sequence is 15 residues long.

Only a few counts were recorded for this clone. This chain uses TRBV11-2 with TRBJ1-1; 7 bases align to TRBD1. This CDR3 comprises 17 residues. The germline CDR1 and CDR2 sequences are SGHAT and FQNNGV. Trimming took 7 bases from V and 0 from J; bases not matched to a gene: 14. CDR3 amino acids: CASTMGTWDSLNTEAFF. CDR3 in DNA: TGTGCCAGCACCATGGGGACTTGGGACAGCTTGAACACTGAAGCTTTCTTT.

This rearrangement joins TRBV9 to TRBJ1-2; D is possibly TRBD1 (5 bases). This CDR3 has 11 amino acids. V dropped 3 bases and J dropped 7 bases, with 7 bases sitting between them. Germline V gene data show CDR1 as SGDLS and CDR2 as YYNGEE. The CDR3 DNA is TGTGCCAGCAGCGCCGGGGGTGGCTACACCTTC. As protein: CASSAGGGYTF. Using reference TRBV9 and TRBJ1-2 for the parts outside the CDR3, the full variable domain is DSGVTQTPKHLITATGQRVTLRCSPRSGDLSVYWYQQSLDQGLQFLIQYYNGEERAKGNILERFSAQQFPDLHSELNLSSLELGDSALYFCASSAGGGYTFGSGTRLTVV.

The chain couples TRBV19 to TRBJ2-7; D possibly corresponds to TRBD2 (6 bases). The CDR3 sequence is 12 residues long. V lost 3 bases and J lost 5, with 8 bases in between. Germline V gene data show CDR1 as LNHDA and CDR2 as SQIVND (reference sequence). The DNA for the CDR3 is TGTGCCAGTAGTATTGGAGGGGACGAGCAGTACTTC. This sequence encodes CASSIGGDEQYF.

The chain uses TRBV5-1 and TRBJ2-7; D call uncertain. Trimming removed 4 bases from V and 0 bases from J, with 11 bases in between. The CDR3 extends over 14 amino acids. Germline lookup yields CDR1 SGHRS and CDR2 YFSETQ. CDR3 coding DNA: TGCGCCAGCAGCCTCGTCCAGGACTCCTACGAGCAGTACTTC. Protein sequence: CASSLVQDSYEQYF.

CDR3 DNA: TGTGCCAGCTCGTCCGCGTCTAGAACCTACGAGCAGTACTTC. The encoded protein is CASSSASRTYEQYF. V gene TRBV6-5 combines with J gene TRBJ2-7; the D is unclear. The V end lost 8 bases, the J end lost 2 bases, and 16 bases lay between the germline ends. This CDR3 is built from 14 residues. Germline V gives CDR1 MNHEY, CDR2 SVGAGI.

This clone was seen only a few times. This chain links TRBV19 with TRBJ2-2; 10 nucleotides agree with TRBD1. Germline V lookup: CDR1 LNHDA, CDR2 SQIVND (reference sequence). Losses at the gene ends were 5 bases for V and 5 bases for J; bases not matched to a gene: 8. CDR3 length: 16 residues. The CDR3 loop reads CASSLTSDRGTGELFF. The CDR3 DNA reads TGTGCCAGTAGTCTTACATCGGACAGGGGGACCGGGGAGCTGTTTTTT.